What follows are 27 T cell receptor beta chains derived from one specimen sequenced in a study of blood T cell repertoires in COVID-19. Sequencing used immunoSEQ multiplex PCR; TCRdb keeps in-frame clones, though not all of them. The sample includes roughly 100,000 clones, less than 90% of them seen just once. Sequencing was performed on peripheral blood. These receptors came from a human donor in a cohort sampled during active COVID-19.

The chain employs TRBV9 and TRBJ2-5, with TRBD2 matching 8 bases. In germline, CDR1 is SGDLS, CDR2 YYNGEE. The V gene end was trimmed by 0 bases and the J gene end by 0 bases; junction bases not matched to a gene: 4. The CDR3 totals 16 residues. CDR3 loop: CASSVGSGSHQETQYF. CDR3 bases: TGTGCCAGCAGCGTAGGGAGCGGGAGTCACCAAGAGACCCAGTACTTC.

This clone was observed a single time. V usage is TRBV5-1 and J usage is TRBJ2-3; tentative D call: TRBD1 (5 bases). Deletions cut 4 bases from V and 2 bases from J, with 11 bases between. In germline, CDR1 is SGHRS, CDR2 YFSETQ. The CDR3 is 14 residues long. The CDR3 sequence: CASSRQTYTDTQYF. In DNA, the CDR3 is TGCGCCAGCAGCCGACAGACTTACACAGATACGCAGTATTTT.

CDR3 DNA sequence: TGTGCCAGCAGCCCGGACAGTTTTCCTAACTATGGCTACACCTTC. It codes for CASSPDSFPNYGYTF. This rearrangement joins TRBV7-9 to TRBJ1-2, with a weak D call TRBD1 (6 bases). The germline V and J ends were trimmed by 5 bases and 0 bases, with 13 bases remaining between them. Germline V gene data show CDR1 as SEHNR and CDR2 as FQNEAQ (reference sequence). The CDR3 loop spans 15 amino acids.

V is TRBV2 and J is TRBJ2-7; weak D call: TRBD2 (6 bases). The CDR3 runs to 13 residues. The V and J ends lost 7 bases and 7 bases respectively, with 17 bases between them. Germline V gene lookup returns CDR1 SNHLY and CDR2 FYNNEI. CDR3 DNA: TGTGCCAGCACCCCCGGGACTTCGGATGAGCAGTACTTC. It specifies CASTPGTSDEQYF. The whole variable domain, filled in from reference TRBV2 and TRBJ2-7, reads EPEVTQTPSHQVTQMGQEVILRCVPISNHLYFYWYRQILGQKVEFLVSFYNNEISEKSEIFDDQFSVERPDGSNFTLKIRSTKLEDSAMYFCASTPGTSDEQYFGPGTRLTVT.

This chain links TRBV3-1 (or the pseudogene TRBV3-2) with TRBJ2-3; 13 bases align to TRBD2. V trimming: 5 bases; J trimming: 5 bases; junction bases outside the gene matches: 10. Looked up from germline, CDR1 is LGHDT and CDR2 is YNNKEL (reference sequence). The CDR3 contains 17 residues. DNA of the CDR3: TGTGCCAGCAGCGGAACTAGCGGGGGGGCGGGTCGAGATACGCAGTATTTT. Its protein product is CASSGTSGGAGRDTQYF.

The rearrangement joins TRBV4-1 to TRBJ2-7, with D tentatively TRBD2 (5 bases). V was pared by 4 bases and J by 2 bases, with 15 bases between. The CDR3 covers 15 residues. Germline V CDR1 and CDR2: MGHRA, YSYEKL. DNA of the CDR3: TGCGCCAGCAGCCCAGTCGGGATGCCGACCTACGAGCAGTACTTC. Protein: CASSPVGMPTYEQYF.

In this sample, this clone turned up once. This chain uses TRBV2 with TRBJ2-2, with 8 bases fitting TRBD2. V shed 7 bases and J 3 bases; nucleotides not matched to a gene: 4. From germline, CDR1 is SNHLY and CDR2 FYNNEI. The CDR3 is made up of 14 amino acids. CDR3 sequence (DNA): TGTGCCAGCAAAGATAGCGGGGACACCGGGGAGCTGTTTTTT. Amino acid sequence: CASKDSGDTGELFF.

The rearrangement joins TRBV7-9 to TRBJ2-1; no clear D gene. Germline values: CDR1 SEHNR, CDR2 FQNEAQ (reference sequence). The CDR3 has 14 residues. The V gene lost 2 bases and the J gene lost 6 bases, with 11 bases spanning the gap. The chain's CDR3 is CASSLTLRGNEQFF. In DNA, the CDR3 is TGTGCCAGCAGCTTAACTTTACGAGGCAATGAGCAGTTCTTC. Variable domain in full (rest from reference TRBV7-9 and TRBJ2-1): DTGVSQNPRHKITKRGQNVTFRCDPISEHNRLYWYRQTLGQGPEFLTYFQNEAQLEKSRLLSDRFSAERPKGSFSTLEIQRTEQGDSAMYLCASSLTLRGNEQFFGPGTRLTVL.

V is TRBV7-2 and J is TRBJ2-1; D possibly corresponds to TRBD2 (5 bases). The germline CDR1 and CDR2 sequences are SGHTA and FQGNSA. The CDR3 covers 15 residues. V gave up 4 bases and J gave up 7 bases, with 17 bases separating them. CDR3: CASSSRSRGRNEQFF. The CDR3, as DNA: TGTGCCAGCAGCTCCCGTTCCCGGGGTAGGAATGAGCAGTTCTTC.

The chain joins TRBV29-1 to TRBJ1-4; TRBD1 might be the D (5 bases). Germline V CDR1 and CDR2: SQVTM, ANQGSEA. Trimming removed 0 bases at V and 6 bases at J, with 8 bases between. This CDR3 comprises 13 residues. In nucleotides, the CDR3 is TGCAGCGTTGAAGACGCCAGGGATGAAAAACTGTTTTTT. It translates to CSVEDARDEKLFF.

This chain uses TRBV6-6 with TRBJ2-3; 8 bases are a match to TRBD2. CDR3 length: 15 amino acids. Trimming took 2 bases from V and 2 from J; bases not matched to a gene: 3. Germline CDR1 reads MNHNY; CDR2 reads SVGAGI (reference sequence). The CDR3: CASSYVAGSTDTQYF. DNA of the CDR3: TGTGCCAGCAGTTACGTAGCGGGATCCACAGATACGCAGTATTTT.

The J gene is TRBJ2-1, the V gene TRBV7-6; 7 nucleotides agree with TRBD1. CDR3 length: 16 residues. V dropped 5 bases and J dropped 0; count of bases not matched to a gene: 7. CDR1 and CDR2 (germline): SGHVS, FNYEAQ. The CDR3 spells CASSTPTGRSYNEQFF. The DNA for the CDR3 is TGTGCCAGCAGCACACCGACAGGGCGCTCCTACAATGAGCAGTTCTTC.

By sample fraction, this clone is medium-sized. Other DNA sequences from this sample encode an identical CDR3 as well. The chain couples TRBV7-3 to TRBJ2-5; 7 nucleotides align to TRBD1. V was clipped by 5 bases and J by 2 bases; unmatched bases: 5. The CDR3 runs to 14 residues. In germline, CDR1 is SGHTA, CDR2 FQGTGA. In DNA form, the CDR3 reads TGTGCCAGCAGCCCGACAGGGTTACAAGAGACCCAGTACTTC. Translated, it gives CASSPTGLQETQYF.

This sequence joins TRBV4-2 and TRBJ2-6; 10 nucleotides align to TRBD2. V lost 2 bases to trimming and J lost 2 bases; unmatched junction nucleotides: 0. From germline, CDR1 is LGHNA and CDR2 YNFKEQ. The CDR3 is 16 amino acids. The CDR3 here is CASSQSGGAGANVLTF. CDR3 DNA: TGTGCCAGCAGCCAAAGCGGGGGGGCTGGGGCCAACGTCCTGACTTTC.

The V gene is TRBV27, the J gene TRBJ2-1; 7 bases map to TRBD2. This CDR3 region has 13 residues. The germline V gene encodes CDR1 MNHEY and CDR2 SMNVEV (reference sequence). J gave up 7 bases and V 8 bases, and 8 bases lay outside the gene matches. The CDR3 nucleotides are TGTGCCAGCCTCGGGGGGAGTCGAAATGAGCAGTTCTTC. Translated, it gives CASLGGSRNEQFF.

V gene TRBV30 combines with J gene TRBJ2-1; TRBD1 matches at 9 bases. The V gene end was trimmed by 5 bases and the J gene end by 12 bases; junction bases not matched to a gene: 17. This CDR3 contains 15 residues. Germline lookup yields CDR1 GTSNPN and CDR2 SVGIG (reference sequence). DNA for the CDR3: TGTGCCTGGTTCGGGCCGGGACAGGGCGAGAGAGGGCAGTTCTTC. It translates to CAWFGPGQGERGQFF.

This clone was observed once. The chain combines TRBV6-5 with TRBJ2-7, with D possibly being TRBD2 (6 bases). The germline V and J ends were trimmed by 6 bases and 3 bases, with 15 bases remaining between them. This CDR3 has 14 residues. From germline, CDR1 is MNHEY and CDR2 SVGAGI. The CDR3 sequence: CASRAGTHSYEQYF. DNA of the CDR3: TGTGCCAGCAGGGCCGGGACTCATAGCTACGAGCAGTACTTC.

This clone was detected only once. The rearrangement uses TRBV5-6 and TRBJ2-3; TRBD2 matches 13 bases. CDR1 is SGHDT and CDR2 is YYEEEE in the germline V gene. V lost 0 bases to trimming and J lost 3 bases; unmatched junction nucleotides: 1. There are 16 residues in the CDR3. CDR3 sequence (DNA): TGTGCCAGCAGCTTGGCACTAGCGGGAGGGACAGATACGCAGTATTTT. It specifies CASSLALAGGTDTQYF.

The rearrangement joins TRBV4-1 to TRBJ2-3; TRBD2 matches at 7 bases. The CDR3 consists of 16 residues. In germline, CDR1 is MGHRA, CDR2 YSYEKL. V trimming: 1 base; J trimming: 0 bases; junction bases outside the gene matches: 4. The CDR3 sequence is CASSQGLAKSTDTQYF. CDR3 bases: TGCGCCAGCAGCCAAGGACTAGCAAAAAGCACAGATACGCAGTATTTT.

The rearrangement links TRBV28 to TRBJ1-1; no firm D call. Between the trimmed V and J ends, which lost 3 bases and 4 bases, there was a span of 12 bases. Germline values: CDR1 MDHEN, CDR2 SYDVKM. The CDR3 runs 14 residues. Here the CDR3 reads CASSLTNGFTEAFF. In DNA, the CDR3 is TGTGCCAGCAGTTTGACAAATGGTTTCACTGAAGCTTTCTTT.

The CDR3 loop reads CASSPVGGETQYF. In DNA form, the CDR3 reads TGTGCCAGCAGCCCGGTCGGGGGAGAGACCCAGTACTTC. The chain couples TRBV28 to TRBJ2-5; perhaps TRBD2 as D (6 bases). Germline V gene sequence: CDR1 MDHEN, CDR2 SYDVKM. CDR3 size: 13 residues. V was cut by 6 bases and J by 4 bases, with 12 bases left in between.

The chain joins TRBV28 to TRBJ2-1; 8 nucleotides match TRBD2. From germline, CDR1 is MDHEN and CDR2 SYDVKM. V lost 2 bases and J lost 10; bases outside the gene matches: 7. CDR3 length equals 14 residues. In DNA form, the CDR3 reads TGTGCCAGCAGTTTAAGAGCGGGAGTATACGAGCAGTTCTTC. Amino acids: CASSLRAGVYEQFF.

This sequence joins TRBV3-1 (or the pseudogene TRBV3-2) and TRBJ1-2; 9 nucleotides align to TRBD1. V lost 4 bases, J lost 7 bases, and 10 bases stayed unmatched. CDR3 length: 15 residues. CDR1 and CDR2 from the germline V gene are LGHDT and YNNKEL (reference sequence). The CDR3 DNA reads as TGTGCCAGCAGCCCAACGACAGGGGGTATAAGTGGCTACACCTTC. It encodes CASSPTTGGISGYTF.

The chain carries TRBV9 and TRBJ2-3; tentative D call: TRBD2 (5 bases). CDR3 length: 15 amino acids. V lost 3 bases and J 2 bases, leaving 13 bases between the germline ends. The germline V gene encodes CDR1 SGDLS and CDR2 YYNGEE. CDR3 DNA: TGTGCCAGCAGCGATATCGGGGAGATCACAGATACGCAGTATTTT. Protein sequence: CASSDIGEITDTQYF.

This rearrangement joins TRBV3-1 (or the pseudogene TRBV3-2) to TRBJ2-3; 7 bases match TRBD2. J was trimmed by 0 bases and V by 4 bases; bases with no gene match: 4. CDR3 length equals 15 residues. Germline V lookup: CDR1 LGHDT, CDR2 YNNKEL (reference sequence). The CDR3 region is CASSPSGISTDTQYF. CDR3 in DNA: TGTGCCAGCAGCCCCAGCGGGATTAGCACAGATACGCAGTATTTT.

The V gene is TRBV24-1, the J gene TRBJ2-3; 9 bases are shared with TRBD2. CDR1 is KGHDR, CDR2 SFDVKD, per germline. There are 16 residues in the CDR3. V gave up 9 bases and J gave up 2 bases; unmatched junction bases: 11. The CDR3 bases are TGTGCCACCTCAGGGTGGCGGGAGGGCAACACAGATACGCAGTATTTT. Translated, it gives CATSGWREGNTDTQYF.

This clone was recorded only once. This sequence joins TRBV7-6 and TRBJ1-1; unclear D gene. The V end lost 1 base, the J end lost 5 bases, and 14 bases lay between the germline ends. This CDR3 comprises 15 residues. Germline V gene sequence: CDR1 SGHVS, CDR2 FNYEAQ. The CDR3 sequence: CASSLDVEGGTEAFF. The CDR3 DNA is TGTGCCAGCAGCTTAGACGTGGAGGGAGGGACTGAAGCTTTCTTT.